The 20 T cell receptor beta chains below all came from one sample that was sequenced in a study of blood T cell repertoires in COVID-19. The repertoire was sequenced with immunoSEQ multiplex PCR; TCRdb's copy has only in-frame clones and lacks some. The repertoire holds over 100,000 clones, around four fifths seen once, with roughly 18% in the top ten. Specimen: peripheral blood. The receptors originated from a woman aged 55-70 years with acute or convalescent COVID-19.

The chain recombines TRBV18 with TRBJ1-3; D not certain. Germline CDR1 is KGHSH and CDR2 is LQKENI. The CDR3 is 15 amino acids. Trimming pared 2 bases from V and 0 bases from J, leaving 8 bases between. For the CDR3, the DNA is TGTGCCAGCTCACCAGCAGCGCGCTCTGGAAACACCATATATTTT. Translation: CASSPAARSGNTIYF.

This chain joins TRBV12-3 or TRBV12-4 and TRBJ1-2, with a possible D match to TRBD1 (6 bases). This CDR3 spans 13 amino acids. Trimming stripped 4 bases from V and 4 bases from J, with 10 bases between. DNA for the CDR3: TGTGCCAGCAGTTCCGGACAGCTCTATGGCTACACCTTC. This translates into CASSSGQLYGYTF.

The rearrangement links TRBV7-3 to TRBJ2-3; TRBD1 agrees at 7 bases. Trimming cost V 0 bases and J 0 bases; bases outside gene matches: 3. CDR1 is SGHTA and CDR2 is FQGTGA in the germline V gene. CDR3 length: 16 amino acids. The CDR3 loop reads CASSLTTGASTDTQYF. The CDR3 nucleotides read TGTGCCAGCAGCTTAACCACAGGGGCTAGCACAGATACGCAGTATTTT.

V gene TRBV12-3 or TRBV12-4 combines with J gene TRBJ1-2; 9 nucleotides agree with TRBD1. With V trimmed by 6 bases and J by 6 bases, 5 bases remained unmatched. This CDR3 is built from 13 residues. The CDR3 reads CASSPGTGNGYTF. CDR3 nucleotides: TGTGCCAGCAGCCCTGGGACAGGGAATGGCTACACCTTC.

The chain has TRBV7-9 and TRBJ1-4, with D possibly matching TRBD1 (5 bases). Looked up from germline, CDR1 is SEHNR and CDR2 is FQNEAQ (reference sequence). The V gene lost 0 bases and the J gene lost 5 bases, with 7 bases spanning the gap. CDR3 length: 14 residues. The CDR3 coding sequence is TGTGCCAGCAGCTTAGCGGGACTGAATGAAAAACTGTTTTTT. Translated, it gives CASSLAGLNEKLFF.

The chain combines TRBV30 with TRBJ2-2; 9 bases fit TRBD2. J was trimmed by 5 bases and V by 4 bases; bases with no gene match: 8. Germline V gives CDR1 GTSNPN, CDR2 SVGIG (reference sequence). The CDR3 has 15 amino acids. DNA of the CDR3: TGTGCCTGGATAGCTAGCGGGAAAGGTACCGGGGAGCTGTTTTTT. Its translation is CAWIASGKGTGELFF.

This clone was seen a handful of times. The chain uses TRBV18 and TRBJ1-5; a weak D match, TRBD1 (6 bases). With 3 bases removed from V and 9 bases from J, the gap between germline ends came to 18 bases. This CDR3 is 15 amino acids long. Germline values: CDR1 KGHSH, CDR2 LQKENI. CDR3 nucleotide sequence: TGTGCCAGCTCACCCTCGGACAGCCTCCGGTCGCCCCAGCATTTT. It specifies CASSPSDSLRSPQHF.

The CDR3 nucleotides read TGTGCCTGGAGTGTTCGGACAGGGAATTATTCACCCCTCCACTTT. Protein product: CAWSVRTGNYSPLHF. The V gene is TRBV30, the J gene TRBJ1-6; 8 bases align to TRBD1. The germline gives CDR1 GTSNPN, CDR2 SVGIG (reference sequence). This CDR3 comprises 15 residues. Trimming at V came to 0 bases and at J to 8 bases, leaving 6 bases not matched to a gene. Full variable domain (missing parts from reference TRBV30 and TRBJ1-6): SQTIHQWPATLVQPVGSPLSLECTVEGTSNPNLYWYRQAAGRGLQLLFYSVGIGQISSEVPQNLSASRPQDRQFILSSKKLLLSDSGFYLCAWSVRTGNYSPLHFGNGTRLTVT.

This sequence joins TRBV10-3 and TRBJ1-2; D is possibly TRBD1 (6 bases). The CDR3 is 14 amino acids. Germline-derived CDR1 and CDR2 are ENHRY and SYGVKD. V lost 6 bases to trimming and J lost 6 bases, with 17 bases between them. DNA for the CDR3: TGTGCCATCAGCGGGCCAGGGGAATCGGATGGCTACACCTTC. Translation: CAISGPGESDGYTF.

The chain couples TRBV5-5 to TRBJ2-1, with TRBD2 as a possible D gene (6 bases). The V end was cut by 4 bases, the J end by 5 bases, with 16 bases between. The CDR3 spans 15 residues. The germline V gene encodes CDR1 SGHKS and CDR2 YYEKEE (reference sequence). The CDR3 DNA sequence: TGTGCCAGCAGCCCGTCTAGGGAGGTCCACAATGAGCAGTTCTTC. It is translated as CASSPSREVHNEQFF.

The CDR3 reads CATSVSGVPSTDTQYF. DNA of the CDR3: TGTGCCACCAGTGTCTCGGGGGTCCCTAGCACAGATACGCAGTATTTT. The chain carries TRBV24-1 and TRBJ2-3, with a weak D call TRBD2 (6 bases). The germline V gene has CDR1 KGHDR and CDR2 SFDVKD. The V gene lost 5 bases and the J gene lost 0 bases, with 14 bases spanning the gap. This CDR3 comprises 16 residues.

V usage is TRBV11-1 and J usage is TRBJ2-3; D might be TRBD2 (5 bases). Germline CDR1 SGHAT, CDR2 FQDESV (reference sequence). CDR3 length equals 14 residues. V was cut by 5 bases and J by 6 bases, with 15 bases left in between. As DNA, the CDR3 is TGTGCCAGCAGCAAGGCTAGCAGCCAGGATACGCAGTATTTT. Amino acid sequence: CASSKASSQDTQYF.

The genes are TRBV27 and TRBJ1-2; TRBD1 agrees at 12 bases. With 6 bases clipped from V and 8 bases from J, the junction kept 7 bases outside the gene matches. The CDR3 is 14 residues long. The germline CDR1 and CDR2 sequences are MNHEY and SMNVEV (reference sequence). The DNA of the CDR3 is TGTGCCAGCAGGTTAACCGGGACAGGGGGCGGCTACACCTTC. Protein sequence: CASRLTGTGGGYTF.

The chain joins TRBV18 to TRBJ1-1; D is uncertain. CDR1 is KGHSH and CDR2 is LQKENI in the germline V gene. The V end was cut by 3 bases, the J end by 8 bases, with 10 bases between. The CDR3 contains 12 residues. CDR3 in amino acids: CASSPQAEEAFF. CDR3 nucleotide sequence: TGTGCCAGCTCACCGCAGGCCGAAGAAGCTTTCTTT.

The chain links TRBV6-2 or TRBV6-3 to TRBJ1-2, with D possibly matching TRBD1 (5 bases). The CDR3 consists of 14 residues. Germline V gene lookup returns CDR1 MNHEY and CDR2 SVGEGT. With 0 bases removed from V and 4 bases from J, the gap between germline ends came to 9 bases. The CDR3 spells CASSYSNTGYGYTF. The CDR3 nucleotides read TGTGCCAGCAGTTACTCGAACACAGGCTATGGCTACACCTTC.

The chain recombines TRBV19 with TRBJ2-2; the match to TRBD2 covers 7 bases. The CDR3 is 14 amino acids. CDR1 is LNHDA, CDR2 SQIVND, per germline (reference sequence). The V gene end was trimmed by 9 bases and the J gene end by 5 bases; junction bases not matched to a gene: 9. The CDR3 region is CASRPDGGTGELFF. DNA for the CDR3: TGTGCCAGCAGACCGGACGGGGGGACCGGGGAGCTGTTTTTT.

This clone has just one count. The CDR3 region is CASSLGGGYEQYF. CDR3 sequence (DNA): TGTGCCAGCAGCTTGGGCGGGGGTTACGAGCAGTACTTC. This sequence joins TRBV5-6 and TRBJ2-7, with 7 bases identical to TRBD2. CDR3 length: 13 residues. CDR1 is SGHDT and CDR2 is YYEEEE in the germline V gene. V shed 0 bases and J 4 bases; nucleotides not matched to a gene: 1.

The chain carries TRBV7-3 and TRBJ2-3, with D perhaps matching TRBD2 (6 bases). The V gene lost 2 bases and the J gene lost 4 bases, with 10 bases spanning the gap. The germline gives CDR1 SGHTA, CDR2 FQGTGA. The CDR3 extends over 14 amino acids. The CDR3 DNA sequence: TGTGCCAGCAGCTTAGGAGGGGCTTCAGATACGCAGTATTTT. It translates to CASSLGGASDTQYF.

The genes are TRBV28 and TRBJ2-7; a possible D gene is TRBD2 (6 bases). Germline lookup yields CDR1 MDHEN and CDR2 SYDVKM. V was pared by 5 bases and J by 6 bases, with 8 bases between. This CDR3 is 11 amino acids long. Here the CDR3 DNA reads TGTGCCAGCAGTCCTAGCGTCGAGCAGTACTTC. This gives the protein CASSPSVEQYF.

The chain employs TRBV28 and TRBJ2-7, with D tentatively TRBD2 (5 bases). V was cut by 2 bases and J by 6 bases, with 17 bases left in between. Germline V gene lookup returns CDR1 MDHEN and CDR2 SYDVKM. This CDR3 is 15 amino acids long. CDR3 region: CASSLGGRSGFEQYF. CDR3 sequence (DNA): TGTGCCAGCAGTTTAGGCGGGCGGTCCGGCTTCGAGCAGTACTTC.